The clone carrying this T cell receptor beta chain was seen only a few times. Its antigen is not identified. Germline values: CDR1 SGHTA, CDR2 FQGNSA. Trimming removed 0 bases from V and 4 bases from J; junction bases left unmatched: 14. CDR3 length: 19 amino acids. The sample is drawn from a study of identical twins. Findings and caveats of the study: When twins shared out-of-frame alpha sequences, those sequences had excess low generation probability.

From the 5' RACE reads, TCRdb called clonotypes with MiXCR, one entry per CDR3 protein. Of some 1,700,000 distinct CDR3 sequences listed, 25% to 35% were seen once; the top ten hold approximately 0.25%. The V call is TRBV7-2, the J call TRBJ2-7, with 11 bases matching TRBD2. The receptor was derived from a newborn girl in good health. The sequencing input was cord blood. CDR3 sequence: CASSLAHLLAGGPFYEQYF. The CDR3 region has the DNA TGTGCCAGCAGCTTAGCGCACCTATTAGCGGGAGGGCCTTTTTACGAGCAGTACTTC.